This passage covers 25 T cell receptor beta chains from one sample sequenced in a study of CD8 T cells in Susac syndrome. With random hexamers, reverse transcription was performed on about 0.45 to 1 ug of RNA. TCRdb re-derived calls from the immunoSEQ multiplex PCR reads in MiXCR, one entry per CDR3 protein. The repertoire holds about 52,000 distinct CDR3 sequences, 85% to 95% seen once, with roughly 0.5% in the top ten. The sequencing sample was made of CD8+ T cells from PBMCs. The receptor set was obtained from a human donor with multiple sclerosis.

This clonotype has a single count. The chain recombines TRBV3-1 with TRBJ2-2; TRBD1 might be the D (5 bases). The CDR3 runs 15 residues. Germline V CDR1 and CDR2: LGHDT, YNNKEL (reference sequence). V dropped 6 bases and J dropped 0 bases, with 11 bases sitting between them. CDR3 residues: CASSISRANTGELFF. The CDR3 DNA follows: TGTGCCAGCAGTATCTCCAGGGCGAACACCGGGGAGCTGTTTTTT.

The V call is TRBV28, the J call TRBJ1-2; unclear D gene. CDR3 length: 16 residues. Trimming cost V 6 bases and J 5 bases, with 22 bases left between them. Looked up from germline, CDR1 is MDHEN and CDR2 is SYDVKM. The CDR3 DNA follows: TGTGCCAGCAGCAAGAGGACCCCACTTACGGAATATGGCTACACCTTC. It codes for CASSKRTPLTEYGYTF.

The rearrangement links TRBV11-2 to TRBJ2-1; 10 nucleotides match TRBD2. This CDR3 has 15 amino acids. From germline, CDR1 is SGHAT and CDR2 FQNNGV. V shed 1 base and J 12 bases; nucleotides not matched to a gene: 9. The CDR3 DNA is TGTGCCAGCAGCTTAGGACTAGCGGGCCCGACTGGGCAGTTCTTC. Translated, it gives CASSLGLAGPTGQFF.

J is TRBJ2-7 and V is TRBV6-5, with 7 positions matching TRBD1. The CDR3 consists of 15 residues. In germline, CDR1 is MNHEY, CDR2 SVGAGI. Unmatched junction bases numbered 12, after V lost 6 bases and J lost 4 bases. CDR3: CASSSSTGRPYEQYF. In DNA, the CDR3 is TGTGCCAGCAGCTCATCGACAGGGAGACCGTACGAGCAGTACTTC.

V and J are TRBV27 and TRBJ1-5; weak D call: TRBD1 (5 bases). CDR1 is MNHEY, CDR2 SMNVEV, per germline (reference sequence). V was cut by 2 bases and J by 4 bases, with 6 bases left in between. The CDR3 is 13 amino acids. In nucleotides, the CDR3 is TGTGCCAGCAGTTTACAGGGAAATCAGCCCCAGCATTTT. It codes for CASSLQGNQPQHF.

The chain joins TRBV9 to TRBJ2-7; 8 bases line up with TRBD1. V shed 6 bases, J shed 6 bases, and the junction held 11 bases outside the gene matches. The CDR3 consists of 14 residues. The germline V gene encodes CDR1 SGDLS and CDR2 YYNGEE. The CDR3, as DNA: TGTGCCAGCACCCCAGGTGGGACAGGATCCGAGCAGTACTTC. As protein: CASTPGGTGSEQYF.

This chain links TRBV20-1 with TRBJ2-5; D ambiguous. The V end was cut by 5 bases, the J end by 7 bases, with 20 bases between. The V gene's germline CDR1 is DFQATT and CDR2 SNEGSKA (reference sequence). This CDR3 spans 14 amino acids. In DNA form, the CDR3 reads TGCAGTGCTGGTCTCGGGTATGGTATAGGGACCCAGTACTTC. Its protein product is CSAGLGYGIGTQYF.

This chain joins TRBV6-5 and TRBJ2-7; perhaps D is TRBD1 or TRBD2 (5 bases each). The CDR3 runs 16 residues. Germline loops: CDR1 MNHEY, CDR2 SVGAGI. Trimming removed 0 bases at V and 4 bases at J, with 16 bases between. The CDR3 is CASSYSRGETSYEQYF. CDR3 in DNA: TGTGCCAGCAGTTACTCGAGGGGCGAGACCTCGTACGAGCAGTACTTC.

The chain links TRBV25-1 to TRBJ2-2; no reliable D call. V lost 3 bases, J lost 4 bases, and 6 bases lay in between. The CDR3 has 13 residues. Germline V gene lookup returns CDR1 MGHDK and CDR2 SYGVNS. In DNA, the CDR3 is TGTGCCAGCAGTGAGATCGGCACCGGGGAGCTGTTTTTT. This encodes CASSEIGTGELFF.

V gene TRBV7-8 combines with J gene TRBJ1-5, with a tentative D call TRBD1 (5 bases). CDR3 length equals 14 residues. V was clipped by 6 bases and J by 4 bases, with 13 bases between them. Germline V gene lookup returns CDR1 SGHVS and CDR2 FQNEAQ. The CDR3 coding sequence is TGTGCCAGCAGGGGGGGGACTCCTAATCAGCCCCAGCATTTT. Translation: CASRGGTPNQPQHF.

This rearrangement joins TRBV20-1 to TRBJ1-2; D may be TRBD1 (6 bases). Germline CDR1 DFQATT, CDR2 SNEGSKA (reference sequence). Between the trimmed V and J ends, which lost 0 bases and 3 bases, there was a span of 14 bases. The CDR3 extends over 15 amino acids. The CDR3: CSARDLAGDYYGYTF. CDR3 sequence (DNA): TGCAGTGCTAGAGATTTGGCAGGGGACTACTATGGCTACACCTTC.

The gene calls are TRBV6-4 and TRBJ2-3; D is perhaps TRBD1 or TRBD2 (6 bases each). This CDR3 region has 15 residues. Germline values: CDR1 MRHNA, CDR2 SNTAGT. Trimming left V 2 bases short and J 2 bases short, with 11 bases between. For the CDR3, the DNA is TGTGCCAGCAGTGACAAGGGGGGCCCCACAGATACGCAGTATTTT. Protein sequence: CASSDKGGPTDTQYF.

J is TRBJ2-2 and V is TRBV11-3, with unresolved D. Trimming pared 1 base from V and 0 bases from J, leaving 9 bases between. This CDR3 contains 16 residues. The germline gives CDR1 SGHNT, CDR2 YENEEA. The CDR3 loop is CASSLVSETNTGELFF. The CDR3 DNA sequence: TGTGCCAGCAGCTTAGTGAGTGAAACGAACACCGGGGAGCTGTTTTTT.

CDR3 DNA sequence: TGTGCCAGCAGTGAAACTGACGGGACAGTCAACTATGGCTACACCTTC. Translating it yields CASSETDGTVNYGYTF. This chain uses TRBV6-4 with TRBJ1-2, with 7 positions matching TRBD1. V was clipped by 3 bases and J by 2 bases; unmatched bases: 9. The CDR3 loop spans 16 amino acids. CDR1 MRHNA and CDR2 SNTAGT come from the germline V gene.

This chain joins TRBV9 and TRBJ2-5; TRBD2 might be the D (6 bases). The CDR3 runs to 16 residues. Trimming stripped 0 bases from V and 2 bases from J, with 14 bases between. Germline lookup yields CDR1 SGDLS and CDR2 YYNGEE. The CDR3 DNA reads TGTGCCAGCAGCGTAGTCCAGGGACTTTTACAAGAGACCCAGTACTTC. It encodes CASSVVQGLLQETQYF.

The chain combines TRBV6-5 with TRBJ1-2, with D possibly being TRBD1 (6 bases). CDR3 length: 13 amino acids. Germline V gives CDR1 MNHEY, CDR2 SVGAGI. Trimming cost V 0 bases and J 4 bases, with 6 bases left between them. CDR3 bases: TGTGCCAGCAGTTACTCGGACAGCTATGGCTACACCTTC. This sequence encodes CASSYSDSYGYTF.

This clonotype has more than one count but fewer than ten. CDR3 region: CSVDPGTDTEAFF. CDR3 in DNA: TGCAGCGTAGACCCCGGGACAGATACTGAAGCTTTCTTT. The chain combines TRBV29-1 with TRBJ1-1; TRBD1 matches at 7 bases. Germline CDR1 is SQVTM and CDR2 is ANQGSEA. Trimming took 6 bases from V and 5 from J; bases not matched to a gene: 9. This CDR3 is 13 amino acids long.

V is TRBV7-9 and J is TRBJ1-1; D gene ambiguous. Per germline, CDR1 SEHNR and CDR2 FQNEAQ (reference sequence). V lost 5 bases, J lost 11 bases, and 12 bases lay in between. The CDR3 has 11 residues. CDR3 sequence (DNA): TGTGCCAGCAGCGGCGGCTGGGAGGCTTTCTTT. It translates to CASSGGWEAFF. Drawing the rest from reference TRBV7-9 and TRBJ1-1, the complete variable domain is DTGVSQNPRHKITKRGQNVTFRCDPISEHNRLYWYRQTLGQGPEFLTYFQNEAQLEKSRLLSDRFSAERPKGSFSTLEIQRTEQGDSAMYLCASSGGWEAFFGQGTRLTVV.

The rearrangement uses TRBV5-6 and TRBJ2-5, with 7 bases aligning to TRBD2. CDR1 and CDR2 (germline): SGHDT, YYEEEE. V was pared by 2 bases and J by 1 base, with 23 bases of the junction left unmatched. The CDR3 consists of 21 residues. CDR3 nucleotide sequence: TGTGCCAGCAGCTTTTTCAAGTTTTGTCCGACGCGGGGGAGAAGCCAAGAGACCCAGTACTTC. Encoded protein: CASSFFKFCPTRGRSQETQYF.

This chain connects TRBV30 to TRBJ1-4; D is ambiguous. This CDR3 spans 14 amino acids. CDR1 and CDR2 from the germline V gene are GTSNPN and SVGIG (reference sequence). Trimming removed 5 bases from V and 8 bases from J, with 18 bases in between. The CDR3 region has the DNA TGTGCCTGGTCCGGGCCCCGCAGCCGGGAAAAACTGTTTTTT. It translates to CAWSGPRSREKLFF.

The V call is TRBV6-5, the J call TRBJ1-6; maybe TRBD1 (6 bases). Trimming pared 9 bases from V and 7 bases from J, leaving 10 bases between. Per the germline V gene, CDR1 is MNHEY and CDR2 is SVGAGI. There are 12 residues in the CDR3. CDR3 sequence: CASGGQNSPLHF. CDR3 DNA sequence: TGTGCCAGTGGGGGGCAGAATTCACCCCTCCACTTT.

V gene TRBV28 combines with J gene TRBJ2-7, with 8 bases identical to TRBD1. The CDR3 loop spans 14 amino acids. From germline, CDR1 is MDHEN and CDR2 SYDVKM. J lost 7 bases, V lost 3 bases, and 8 bases had no gene match. CDR3 loop: CASSFPDRGSEQYF. The CDR3 bases are TGTGCCAGCAGTTTCCCAGACAGGGGCTCTGAGCAGTACTTC.

The chain is built from TRBV14 and TRBJ2-1, with TRBD2 matching 9 bases. Germline lookup yields CDR1 SGHDN and CDR2 FVKESK. The CDR3 has 15 residues. V shed 0 bases and J 9 bases; nucleotides not matched to a gene: 6. CDR3 sequence: CASSQDSTAGGEQFF. The CDR3 region has the DNA TGTGCCAGCAGCCAAGATTCGACAGCGGGGGGTGAGCAGTTCTTC.

The rearrangement uses TRBV10-3 and TRBJ2-5; no firm D call. The CDR3 is made up of 14 amino acids. V gave up 0 bases and J gave up 2 bases, with 7 bases separating them. CDR1 is ENHRY, CDR2 SYGVKD, per germline. The CDR3 is CAISESAGQETQYF. CDR3 nucleotides: TGTGCCATCAGTGAGTCGGCCGGACAAGAGACCCAGTACTTC.

V gene TRBV12-5 combines with J gene TRBJ2-7; no firm D call. The CDR3 is 12 residues long. V was trimmed by 0 bases and J by 4 bases, leaving 4 bases between them. Germline CDR1 and CDR2: LGHNT and FRNRAP. CDR3 sequence reads: CASGLVPYEQYF. CDR3 nucleotides: TGTGCTAGTGGTTTGGTACCTTACGAGCAGTACTTC.